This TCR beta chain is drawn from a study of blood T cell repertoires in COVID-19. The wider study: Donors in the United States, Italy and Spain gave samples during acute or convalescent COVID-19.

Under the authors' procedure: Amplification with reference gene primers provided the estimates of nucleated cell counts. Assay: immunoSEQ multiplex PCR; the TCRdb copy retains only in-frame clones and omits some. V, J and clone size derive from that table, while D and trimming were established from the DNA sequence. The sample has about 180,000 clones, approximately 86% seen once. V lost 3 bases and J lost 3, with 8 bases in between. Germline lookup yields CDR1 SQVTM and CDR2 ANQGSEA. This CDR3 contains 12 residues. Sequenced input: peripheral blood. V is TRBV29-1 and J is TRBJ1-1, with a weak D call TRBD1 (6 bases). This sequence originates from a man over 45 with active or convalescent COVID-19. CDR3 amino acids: CSVEGADTEAFF. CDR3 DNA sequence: TGCAGCGTTGAGGGGGCCGACACTGAAGCTTTCTTT.